This T cell receptor (beta chain) was recorded in a study of T-cell reconstitution after alpha-beta-depleted transplantation in children. Only a few counts were recorded for this clonotype. The antigen is unknown. Unique molecular identifiers featured in how the TCRbeta library was prepared. Each CDR3 protein is one row after TCRdb ran MiXCR on the PCR reads. This repertoire shows around 670,000 distinct CDR3 sequences, around 14% found once; its top ten account for around 0.79%. Notes on the study in general: There were reportedly several hundred expanded graft clones from which alpha-beta T cells came about two months after transplant. The origin of high day-60 TCRbeta diversity in some patients lay in surviving recipient T cells and thymic progenitors.

The sequenced sample was PBMCs, obtained before TCRalphabeta/CD19-depleted stem cell transplant. The clonotype originates from a girl aged 2 to 9 with congenital amegakaryocytic thrombocytopenia, due to receive a stem cell transplant.

The DNA for the CDR3 is TGCAGTGCTATCCGACCGAACACCGGGGAGCTGTTTTTT. Amino acid sequence: CSAIRPNTGELFF. J is TRBJ2-2 and V is TRBV20-1; D remains ambiguous. This CDR3 spans 13 amino acids. The germline V and J ends were trimmed by 4 bases and 0 bases, with 6 bases remaining between them. Germline V CDR1 and CDR2: DFQATT, SNEGSKA (reference sequence).